This T cell receptor beta chain emerged from a study of blood T cell repertoires in COVID-19. On the study more broadly: Sources were T cells, B-cell-depleted T cells, or PBMCs; the material itself was cDNA or gDNA.

The CDR3 sequence is 13 residues long. The V end was cut by 4 bases, the J end by 5 bases, with 11 bases between. CDR1 MRHNA and CDR2 SNTAGT come from the germline V gene. Repertoires were generated with immunoSEQ multiplex PCR, while TCRdb's copy carries only in-frame clones and drops some. The top ten clones hold 25% of a sample with under 150,000 clones, just under 80% of them seen once. The chain carries TRBV6-4 and TRBJ1-2; a possible D gene is TRBD1 (5 bases). This sequence was found in a human donor in a cohort sampled during active COVID-19. Specimen: peripheral blood. CDR3 bases: TGTGCCAGCAGTGCAGGGTTTGGGTATGGCTACACCTTC. Translated, it gives CASSAGFGYGYTF.